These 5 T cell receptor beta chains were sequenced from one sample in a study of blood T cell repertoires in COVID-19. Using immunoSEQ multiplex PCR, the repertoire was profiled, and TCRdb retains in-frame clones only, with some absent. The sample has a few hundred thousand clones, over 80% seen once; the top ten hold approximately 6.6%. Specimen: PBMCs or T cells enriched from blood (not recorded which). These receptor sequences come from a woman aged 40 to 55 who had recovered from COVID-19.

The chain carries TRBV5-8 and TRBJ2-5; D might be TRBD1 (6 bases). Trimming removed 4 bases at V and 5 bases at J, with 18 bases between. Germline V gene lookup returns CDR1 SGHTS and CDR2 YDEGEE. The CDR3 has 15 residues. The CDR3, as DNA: TGTGCCAGCAGCATTTCCGGGACAACTTACGAGACCCAGTACTTC. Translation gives CASSISGTTYETQYF.

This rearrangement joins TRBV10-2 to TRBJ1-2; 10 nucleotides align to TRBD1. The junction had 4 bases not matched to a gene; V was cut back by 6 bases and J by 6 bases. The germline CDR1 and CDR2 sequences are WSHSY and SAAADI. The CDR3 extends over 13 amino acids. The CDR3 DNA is TGCGCCAGCAGCCCCGGGACAGGGGATGGCTACACCTTC. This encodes CASSPGTGDGYTF.

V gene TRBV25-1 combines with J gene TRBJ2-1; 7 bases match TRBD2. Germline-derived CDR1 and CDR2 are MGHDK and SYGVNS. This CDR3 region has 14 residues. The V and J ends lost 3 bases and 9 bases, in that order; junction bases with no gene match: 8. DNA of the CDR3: TGTGCCAGCAGTGACCTAGCGGCCTGGGGTGAGCAGTTCTTC. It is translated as CASSDLAAWGEQFF.

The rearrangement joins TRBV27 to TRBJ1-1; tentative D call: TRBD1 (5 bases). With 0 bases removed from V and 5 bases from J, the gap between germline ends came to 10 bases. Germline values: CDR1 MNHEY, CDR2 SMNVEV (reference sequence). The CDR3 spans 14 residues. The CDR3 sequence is CASSLSWGGTEAFF. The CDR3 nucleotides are TGTGCCAGCAGTTTATCATGGGGGGGTACTGAAGCTTTCTTT.

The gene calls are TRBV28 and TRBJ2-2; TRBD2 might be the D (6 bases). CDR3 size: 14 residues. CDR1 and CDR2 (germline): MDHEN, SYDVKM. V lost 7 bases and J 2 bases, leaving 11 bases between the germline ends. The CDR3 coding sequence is TGTGCCAGCACTTCGGACTACAACACCGGGGAGCTGTTTTTT. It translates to CASTSDYNTGELFF.